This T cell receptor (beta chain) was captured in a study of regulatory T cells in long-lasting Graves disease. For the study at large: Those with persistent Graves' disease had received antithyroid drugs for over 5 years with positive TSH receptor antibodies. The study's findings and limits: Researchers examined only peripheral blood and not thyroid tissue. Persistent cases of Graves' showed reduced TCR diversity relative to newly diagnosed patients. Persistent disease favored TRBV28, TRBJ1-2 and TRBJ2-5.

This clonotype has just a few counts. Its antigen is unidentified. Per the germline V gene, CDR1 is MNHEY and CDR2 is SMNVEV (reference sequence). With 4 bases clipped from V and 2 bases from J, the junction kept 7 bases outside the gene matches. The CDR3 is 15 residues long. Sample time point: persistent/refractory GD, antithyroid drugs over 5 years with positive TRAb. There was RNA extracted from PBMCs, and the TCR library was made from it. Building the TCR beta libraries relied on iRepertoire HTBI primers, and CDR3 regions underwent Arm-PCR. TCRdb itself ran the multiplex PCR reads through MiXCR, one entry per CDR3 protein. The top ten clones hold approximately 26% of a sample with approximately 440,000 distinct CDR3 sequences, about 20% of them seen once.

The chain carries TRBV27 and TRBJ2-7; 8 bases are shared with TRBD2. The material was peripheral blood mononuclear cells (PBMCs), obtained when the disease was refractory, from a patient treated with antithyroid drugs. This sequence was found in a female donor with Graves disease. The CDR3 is CASSYSAGGTYEQYF. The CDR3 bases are TGTGCCAGCAGTTACTCTGCGGGAGGAACCTACGAGCAGTACTTC.